Below are 30 T cell receptor beta chains sequenced from a single sample in a study of blood T cell repertoires in COVID-19. Clones were sequenced by immunoSEQ multiplex PCR, and TCRdb holds only the in-frame ones, with some missing. Found here are tens of thousands of clones, 82% of them singletons; the top ten hold over 8.5%. The sequencing input was peripheral blood. These receptors all come from a man in his fifties or sixties with acute or convalescent COVID-19.

V and J are TRBV28 and TRBJ2-1; 8 bases map to TRBD2. CDR1 and CDR2 from the germline V gene are MDHEN and SYDVKM. This CDR3 comprises 16 residues. V trimming: 4 bases; J trimming: 1 base; junction bases outside the gene matches: 6. The CDR3 DNA reads as TGTGCCAGCAGTTCGGAGCGGGAGCAGTCCTACAATGAGCAGTTCTTC. Translating gives CASSSEREQSYNEQFF.

This chain connects TRBV19 to TRBJ1-2, with 8 bases fitting TRBD1. CDR1 is LNHDA, CDR2 SQIVND, per germline (reference sequence). V lost 10 bases to trimming and J lost 3 bases; unmatched junction nucleotides: 10. The CDR3 is 14 residues long. The CDR3 region is CATTLTGEHYGYTF. For the CDR3, the DNA is TGTGCCACCACCTTGACAGGGGAGCACTATGGCTACACCTTC.

This clone was detected only once. The chain has TRBV21-1 and TRBJ1-5; no DNA check was done on the table's D call, TRBD1. TRBV21-1 is an annotated pseudogene. The CDR3 extends over 15 amino acids. CDR3 DNA sequence: TGTGCCAGCAGCACAGAACAGAATAGCAATCAGCCCCAGCATTTT. This sequence encodes CASSTEQNSNQPQHF.

This chain uses TRBV19 with TRBJ2-1, with a possible D match to TRBD2 (5 bases). This CDR3 comprises 13 residues. The V gene's germline CDR1 is LNHDA and CDR2 SQIVND (reference sequence). Deletions cut 3 bases from V and 3 bases from J, with 6 bases between. CDR3 DNA: TGTGCCAGTAGTATTCGGGGCTACAATGAGCAGTTCTTC. This translates into CASSIRGYNEQFF.

The chain is built from TRBV5-1 and TRBJ2-1, with TRBD2 matching 10 bases. CDR1 and CDR2 from the germline V gene are SGHRS and YFSETQ. V was pared by 1 base and J by 4 bases, with 11 bases of the junction left unmatched. CDR3 size: 18 residues. The CDR3 is CASSLSQGLAPDYNEQFF. As DNA, the CDR3 is TGCGCCAGCAGCTTGAGTCAGGGACTAGCGCCAGATTACAATGAGCAGTTCTTC.

This chain uses TRBV27 with TRBJ2-7; possible D gene TRBD1, 6 bases. V gave up 4 bases and J gave up 3 bases, with 13 bases separating them. CDR3 length equals 14 residues. Looked up from germline, CDR1 is MNHEY and CDR2 is SMNVEV (reference sequence). CDR3 sequence reads: CASSSVRGNYEQYF. The CDR3 DNA reads TGTGCCAGCAGTTCCGTCAGGGGAAACTACGAGCAGTACTTC.

The J gene is TRBJ2-7, the V gene TRBV18; D perhaps matches TRBD1 (5 bases). This CDR3 region has 16 residues. V lost 2 bases and J 4 bases, leaving 18 bases between the germline ends. The V gene's germline CDR1 is KGHSH and CDR2 LQKENI. The CDR3 DNA reads as TGTGCCAGCTCACCAGGGGCCGGGTTACAACTATACGAGCAGTACTTC. Amino acids: CASSPGAGLQLYEQYF.

CDR3 nucleotide sequence: TGTGCCACCAGCAGAGGAGTAGCGAGCACAGATACGCAGTATTTT. As protein: CATSRGVASTDTQYF. This chain connects TRBV15 to TRBJ2-3; D might be TRBD2 (5 bases). From germline, CDR1 is LNHNV and CDR2 YYDKDF (reference sequence). This CDR3 spans 15 amino acids. V lost 1 base to trimming and J lost 0 bases, with 8 bases between them.

The chain is built from TRBV19 and TRBJ1-5, with 8 positions matching TRBD1. Germline V gene data show CDR1 as LNHDA and CDR2 as SQIVND (reference sequence). The CDR3 contains 16 residues. Losses at the gene ends were 4 bases for V and 6 bases for J; bases not matched to a gene: 11. The CDR3: CASSTQGQDKSQPQHF. In DNA, the CDR3 is TGTGCCAGTAGTACCCAGGGACAGGATAAGAGTCAGCCCCAGCATTTT.

Only one count was recorded for this clone. The rearrangement uses TRBV30 and TRBJ2-3, with 8 bases that match TRBD1. The CDR3 covers 13 residues. V lost 5 bases, J lost 2 bases, and 3 bases stayed unmatched. Per germline, CDR1 GTSNPN and CDR2 SVGIG (reference sequence). Written as DNA, the CDR3 is TGTGCCTGGCTGGGACAGGACACAGATACGCAGTATTTT. It translates to CAWLGQDTDTQYF. The whole variable domain, remainder taken from reference TRBV30 and TRBJ2-3, is SQTIHQWPATLVQPVGSPLSLECTVEGTSNPNLYWYRQAAGRGLQLLFYSVGIGQISSEVPQNLSASRPQDRQFILSSKKLLLSDSGFYLCAWLGQDTDTQYFGPGTRLTVL.

The rearrangement joins TRBV6-5 to TRBJ1-1, with 7 bases matching TRBD1. CDR3 length: 15 amino acids. CDR1 MNHEY and CDR2 SVGAGI come from the germline V gene. V lost 10 bases, J lost 1 base, and 12 bases stayed unmatched. The CDR3: CATREPAGGNTEAFF. Here the CDR3 DNA reads TGTGCCACCCGAGAGCCCGCAGGGGGGAACACTGAAGCTTTCTTT.

V and J are TRBV24-1 and TRBJ2-1, with 7 nucleotides matching TRBD2. This CDR3 is built from 16 residues. The junction had 7 bases not matched to a gene; V was cut back by 5 bases and J by 1 base. CDR1 is KGHDR, CDR2 SFDVKD, per germline. DNA for the CDR3: TGTGCCACCAGTGCTTCACTAGCGCGGTCCTACAATGAGCAGTTCTTC. The encoded protein is CATSASLARSYNEQFF.

The count of this clone is one. V and J are TRBV6-5 and TRBJ1-1, with a weak D call TRBD1 (6 bases). The germline CDR1 and CDR2 sequences are MNHEY and SVGAGI. V was pared by 8 bases and J by 0 bases, with 13 bases between. This CDR3 region has 14 residues. The DNA for the CDR3 is TGTGCCAGCGTGTTAGGACAGTTGAACACTGAAGCTTTCTTT. Translated, it gives CASVLGQLNTEAFF.

The chain employs TRBV5-4 and TRBJ1-1, with TRBD1 matching 7 bases. This CDR3 has 13 amino acids. Germline CDR1 and CDR2: SGHNT and YYREEE (reference sequence). The V gene end was trimmed by 0 bases and the J gene end by 7 bases; junction bases not matched to a gene: 3. CDR3 in amino acids: CASSLGQGIEAFF. The CDR3 DNA reads TGTGCCAGCAGCTTGGGACAGGGAATTGAAGCTTTCTTT. The whole variable domain, remainder taken from reference TRBV5-4 and TRBJ1-1, is ETGVTQSPTHLIKTRGQQVTLRCSSQSGHNTVSWYQQALGQGPQFIFQYYREEENGRGNFPPRFSGLQFPNYSSELNVNALELDDSALYLCASSLGQGIEAFFGQGTRLTVV.

V and J are TRBV18 and TRBJ2-6; 11 bases map to TRBD1. Germline V gene sequence: CDR1 KGHSH, CDR2 LQKENI. V trimming: 9 bases; J trimming: 1 base; junction bases outside the gene matches: 5. The CDR3 consists of 16 residues. Here the CDR3 DNA reads TGTGCCAGTATGGGACAGGGGGAATCTGGGGCCAACGTCCTGACTTTC. This encodes CASMGQGESGANVLTF.

This clone was picked up a small number of times. V is TRBV6-5 and J is TRBJ2-7; 8 bases align to TRBD2. Germline CDR1 is MNHEY and CDR2 is SVGAGI. The CDR3 covers 15 residues. V shed 3 bases and J 3 bases; nucleotides not matched to a gene: 7. The CDR3 here is CASSYQQRGHYEQYF. For the CDR3, the DNA is TGTGCCAGCAGTTATCAACAGCGGGGGCACTACGAGCAGTACTTC.

This clone was seen just once. The chain is built from TRBV5-4 and TRBJ2-1, with 12 bases identical to TRBD2. CDR1 is SGHNT, CDR2 YYREEE, per germline (reference sequence). With V trimmed by 1 base and J by 8 bases, 13 bases remained unmatched. The CDR3 length is 18 residues. The CDR3 is CASSLNRLAGGLIDEQFF. The CDR3, as DNA: TGTGCCAGCAGCTTGAACCGGCTAGCGGGAGGGCTAATCGATGAGCAGTTCTTC. Full variable domain (remainder filled in from reference TRBV5-4 and TRBJ2-1): ETGVTQSPTHLIKTRGQQVTLRCSSQSGHNTVSWYQQALGQGPQFIFQYYREEENGRGNFPPRFSGLQFPNYSSELNVNALELDDSALYLCASSLNRLAGGLIDEQFFGPGTRLTVL.

This chain uses TRBV27 with TRBJ1-5; D possibly corresponds to TRBD1 (5 bases). CDR1 and CDR2 from the germline V gene are MNHEY and SMNVEV (reference sequence). The V end lost 6 bases, the J end lost 0 bases, and 9 bases lay between the germline ends. This CDR3 region has 14 residues. As DNA, the CDR3 is TGTGCCAGCAGGGCGGGGCTTAGCAATCAGCCCCAGCATTTT. Translating it yields CASRAGLSNQPQHF.

This chain connects TRBV7-2 to TRBJ2-7, with TRBD1 matching over 10 bases. This CDR3 has 15 residues. With V trimmed by 5 bases and J by 3 bases, 7 bases remained unmatched. From germline, CDR1 is SGHTA and CDR2 FQGNSA. DNA of the CDR3: TGTGCCAGCAGCCCAACCGGGACAGGGGACTACGAGCAGTACTTC. Protein product: CASSPTGTGDYEQYF.

This chain links TRBV7-9 with TRBJ1-2; no definite D call. The germline gives CDR1 SEHNR, CDR2 FQNEAQ (reference sequence). The CDR3 spans 11 residues. V dropped 8 bases and J dropped 3 bases, with 7 bases sitting between them. CDR3: CASSRDYGYTF. Here the CDR3 DNA reads TGTGCCAGCTCTCGGGACTATGGCTACACCTTC. The full variable domain, in which reference TRBV7-9 and TRBJ1-2 provide the parts outside the CDR3, is DTGVSQNPRHKITKRGQNVTFRCDPISEHNRLYWYRQTLGQGPEFLTYFQNEAQLEKSRLLSDRFSAERPKGSFSTLEIQRTEQGDSAMYLCASSRDYGYTFGSGTRLTVV.

The chain joins TRBV27 to TRBJ1-4, with 7 nucleotides matching TRBD1. In germline, CDR1 is MNHEY, CDR2 SMNVEV (reference sequence). J lost 5 bases, V lost 8 bases, and 5 bases had no gene match. The CDR3 sequence is 13 residues long. The CDR3 nucleotides are TGTGCCAGCCAACAACAGGGGAATGAAAAACTGTTTTTT. Amino acid sequence: CASQQQGNEKLFF.

CDR3 sequence reads: CASSVGMGALGGEQYF. CDR3 DNA: TGTGCCAGCAGCGTAGGAATGGGCGCCCTGGGGGGCGAGCAGTACTTC. This chain joins TRBV9 and TRBJ2-7; a possible D gene is TRBD2 (6 bases). Per the germline V gene, CDR1 is SGDLS and CDR2 is YYNGEE. The CDR3 spans 16 residues. Trimming stripped 0 bases from V and 6 bases from J, with 19 bases between. Supplemented by reference TRBV9 and TRBJ2-7, the full variable domain reads DSGVTQTPKHLITATGQRVTLRCSPRSGDLSVYWYQQSLDQGLQFLIQYYNGEERAKGNILERFSAQQFPDLHSELNLSSLELGDSALYFCASSVGMGALGGEQYFGPGTRLTVT.

The chain has TRBV9 and TRBJ1-1; D is possibly TRBD1 (6 bases). Trimming left V 4 bases short and J 3 bases short, with 10 bases between. The CDR3 runs to 13 residues. From germline, CDR1 is SGDLS and CDR2 YYNGEE. The CDR3 sequence: CASSTGPDTEAFF. Here the CDR3 DNA reads TGTGCCAGCAGCACAGGGCCCGACACTGAAGCTTTCTTT.

This chain links TRBV6-5 with TRBJ1-2; D may be TRBD1 (6 bases). V was clipped by 6 bases and J by 7 bases, with 21 bases between them. Per germline, CDR1 MNHEY and CDR2 SVGAGI. This CDR3 region has 15 residues. The CDR3, as DNA: TGTGCCAGCAGGTCGGCGGGGGGCGGATACGGTGGCTACACCTTC. Translating it yields CASRSAGGGYGGYTF.

The V gene is TRBV19, the J gene TRBJ2-1; D may be TRBD2 (6 bases). The CDR3 consists of 15 residues. Germline lookup yields CDR1 LNHDA and CDR2 SQIVND (reference sequence). The V end was cut by 7 bases, the J end by 4 bases, with 17 bases between. CDR3 in amino acids: CASMRSAGPYNEQFF. CDR3 bases: TGTGCCAGTATGAGGTCGGCGGGACCTTACAATGAGCAGTTCTTC.

The CDR3 DNA sequence: TGTGCCACCAGCAGAGATCTGGGCGTGGGCAATTCACCCCTCCACTTT. It is translated as CATSRDLGVGNSPLHF. This chain connects TRBV15 to TRBJ1-6, with D unclear. The CDR3 sequence is 16 residues long. Germline loops: CDR1 LNHNV, CDR2 YYDKDF (reference sequence). V was trimmed by 0 bases and J by 7 bases, leaving 13 bases between them.

The chain carries TRBV19 and TRBJ2-2; D is ambiguous. CDR1 and CDR2 from the germline V gene are LNHDA and SQIVND (reference sequence). The CDR3 runs to 11 residues. Trimming removed 7 bases from V and 6 bases from J, with 6 bases in between. DNA of the CDR3: TGTGCCAGTAATGGAGCCGGGGAGCTGTTTTTT. This encodes CASNGAGELFF.

V is TRBV29-1 and J is TRBJ1-2, with D possibly matching TRBD1 (6 bases). The CDR3 consists of 16 residues. Per the germline V gene, CDR1 is SQVTM and CDR2 is ANQGSEA. V lost 8 bases to trimming and J lost 0 bases, with 22 bases between them. CDR3 sequence: CSIHRGGFSANYGYTF. In nucleotides, the CDR3 is TGCAGCATCCATCGGGGGGGCTTTTCGGCTAACTATGGCTACACCTTC.

CDR3 coding DNA: TGTGCCAGCAGCCCCCCGGGGGGGCAGAGCACTGAAGCTTTCTTT. This translates into CASSPPGGQSTEAFF. The rearrangement joins TRBV4-2 to TRBJ1-1, with D maybe TRBD1 (6 bases). The CDR3 length is 15 residues. The V gene's germline CDR1 is LGHNA and CDR2 YNFKEQ. V shed 4 bases and J shed 4 bases, with 16 bases lying between them.

In its sample, this clone was seen once. The chain combines TRBV5-6 with TRBJ1-1; D is uncertain. Germline assignment: CDR1 SGHDT and CDR2 YYEEEE. CDR3 size: 13 residues. V dropped 2 bases and J dropped 1 base, with 6 bases sitting between them. CDR3 nucleotide sequence: TGTGCCAGCAGCTTTTTCCGGAACACTGAAGCTTTCTTT. Its protein product is CASSFFRNTEAFF.